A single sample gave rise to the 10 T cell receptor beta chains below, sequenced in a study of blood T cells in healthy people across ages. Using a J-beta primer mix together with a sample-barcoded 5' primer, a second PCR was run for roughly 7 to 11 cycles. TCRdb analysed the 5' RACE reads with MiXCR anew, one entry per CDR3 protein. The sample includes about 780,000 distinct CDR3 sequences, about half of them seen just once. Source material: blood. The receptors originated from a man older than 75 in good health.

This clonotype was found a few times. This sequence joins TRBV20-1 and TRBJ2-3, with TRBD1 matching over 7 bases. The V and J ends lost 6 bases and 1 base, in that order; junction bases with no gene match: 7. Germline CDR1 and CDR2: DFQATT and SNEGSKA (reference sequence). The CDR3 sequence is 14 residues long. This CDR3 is CSAQKTGGTDTQYF. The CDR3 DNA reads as TGCAGTGCCCAGAAAACAGGGGGCACAGATACGCAGTATTTT.

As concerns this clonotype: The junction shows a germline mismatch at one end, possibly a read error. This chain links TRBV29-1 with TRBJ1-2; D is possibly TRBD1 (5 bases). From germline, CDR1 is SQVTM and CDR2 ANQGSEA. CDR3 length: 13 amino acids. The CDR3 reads CSVGTAQNYGYTF. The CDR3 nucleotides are TGCAGCGTCGGGACGGCCCAGAACTATGGCTATACCTTC.

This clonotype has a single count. The CDR3: CASSQDKQGGGYTF. The CDR3 coding sequence is TGTGCCAGCAGCCAAGATAAACAGGGTGGTGGCTACACCTTC. This chain connects TRBV3-1 to TRBJ1-2; possible D gene TRBD1, 6 bases. Trimming shortened V by 0 bases and J by 7 bases, and 12 bases separated the two germline ends. The CDR3 has 14 amino acids. Germline V CDR1 and CDR2: LGHDT, YNNKEL (reference sequence).

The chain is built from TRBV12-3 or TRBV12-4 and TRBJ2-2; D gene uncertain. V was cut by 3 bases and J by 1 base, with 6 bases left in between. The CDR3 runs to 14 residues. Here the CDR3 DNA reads TGTGCCAGCAGTTTGGCGGAGAACACCGGGGAGCTGTTTTTT. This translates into CASSLAENTGELFF.

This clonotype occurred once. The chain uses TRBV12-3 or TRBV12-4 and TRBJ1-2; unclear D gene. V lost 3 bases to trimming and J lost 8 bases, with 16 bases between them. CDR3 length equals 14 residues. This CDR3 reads CASSFASTIQGYTF. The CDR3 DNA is TGTGCCAGCAGTTTCGCCAGCACTATACAAGGCTACACCTTC.

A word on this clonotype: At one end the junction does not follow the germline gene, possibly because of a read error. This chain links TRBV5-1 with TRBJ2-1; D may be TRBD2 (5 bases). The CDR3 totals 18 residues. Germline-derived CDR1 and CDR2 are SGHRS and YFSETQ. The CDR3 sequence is CASSLWGWTSPRRNEQFF. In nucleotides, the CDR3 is TGTGCCAGCAGCCTCTGGGGATGGACCAGCCCCCGGAGGAATGAGCAGTTCTTC.

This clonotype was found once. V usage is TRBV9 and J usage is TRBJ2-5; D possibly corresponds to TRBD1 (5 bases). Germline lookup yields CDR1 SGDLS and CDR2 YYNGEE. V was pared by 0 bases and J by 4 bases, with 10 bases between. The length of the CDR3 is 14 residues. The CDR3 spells CASSVGSRVETQYF. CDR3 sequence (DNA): TGTGCCAGCAGCGTAGGGTCCAGGGTAGAGACCCAGTACTTC.

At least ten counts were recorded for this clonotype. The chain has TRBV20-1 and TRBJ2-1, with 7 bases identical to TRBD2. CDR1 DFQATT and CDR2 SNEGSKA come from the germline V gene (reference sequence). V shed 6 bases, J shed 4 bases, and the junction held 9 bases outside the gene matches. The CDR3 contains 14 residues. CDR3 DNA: TGCAGTGCCCCGCGTGGCGGGGGTTACAATGAGCAGTTCTTC. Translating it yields CSAPRGGGYNEQFF.

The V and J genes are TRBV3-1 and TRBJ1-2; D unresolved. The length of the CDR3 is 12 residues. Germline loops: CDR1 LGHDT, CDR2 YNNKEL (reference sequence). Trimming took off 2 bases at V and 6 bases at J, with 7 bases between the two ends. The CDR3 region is CASSQPGDGYTF. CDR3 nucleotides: TGTGCCAGCAGCCAACCAGGAGATGGCTACACCTTC.

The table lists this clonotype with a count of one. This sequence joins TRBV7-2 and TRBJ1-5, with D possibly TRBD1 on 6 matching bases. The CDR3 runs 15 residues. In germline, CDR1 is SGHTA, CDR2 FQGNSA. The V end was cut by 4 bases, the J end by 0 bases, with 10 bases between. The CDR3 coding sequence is TGTGCCAGCAGCTCAGGGGTCTCTAGCAATCAGCCCCAGCATTTT. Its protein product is CASSSGVSSNQPQHF.